This T cell receptor beta chain was observed in a study of blood T cell repertoires in COVID-19. Study background: The study drew acute and convalescent COVID-19 samples from the United States, Italy and Spain.

This CDR3 is built from 13 residues. Trimming removed 3 bases from V and 3 bases from J; junction bases left unmatched: 1. In germline, CDR1 is KGHSH, CDR2 LQKENI. In terms of age and location, participants ranged from roughly 18 to 100 years and lived in about 25 US areas. Assignment of participants to cohorts was predicated upon participant-reported clinical history. The protocol was immunoSEQ multiplex PCR, while the TCRdb copy is restricted to in-frame clones and leaves out a portion. The data show about 270,000 clones, with more than 80% seen just once and 2.4% held by the top ten. The sample taken for sequencing was PBMCs or T cells enriched from blood (not recorded which). The receptor comes from a young woman who had recovered from COVID-19. This chain joins TRBV18 and TRBJ1-2; 7 positions match TRBD1. For the CDR3, the DNA is TGTGCCAGCTCACCGACAGGGTACTATGGCTACACCTTC. It specifies CASSPTGYYGYTF.